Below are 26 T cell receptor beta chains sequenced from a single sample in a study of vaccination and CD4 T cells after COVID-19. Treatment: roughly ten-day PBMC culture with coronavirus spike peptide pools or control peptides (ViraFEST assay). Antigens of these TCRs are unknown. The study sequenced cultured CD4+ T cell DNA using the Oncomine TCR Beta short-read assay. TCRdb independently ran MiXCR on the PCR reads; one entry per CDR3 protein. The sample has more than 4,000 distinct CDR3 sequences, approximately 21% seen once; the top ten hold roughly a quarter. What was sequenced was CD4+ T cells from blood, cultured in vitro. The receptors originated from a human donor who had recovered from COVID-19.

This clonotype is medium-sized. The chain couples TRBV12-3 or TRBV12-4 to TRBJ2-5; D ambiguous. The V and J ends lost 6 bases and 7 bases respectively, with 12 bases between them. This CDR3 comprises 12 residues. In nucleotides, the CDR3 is TGTGCCAGCAGGACCACCGTGGGGACCCAGTACTTC. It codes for CASRTTVGTQYF.

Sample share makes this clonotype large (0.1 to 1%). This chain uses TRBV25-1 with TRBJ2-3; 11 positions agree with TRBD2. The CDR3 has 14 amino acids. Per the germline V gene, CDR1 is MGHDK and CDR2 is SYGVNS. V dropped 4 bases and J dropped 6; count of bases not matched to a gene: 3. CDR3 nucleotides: TGTGCCAGCAGTGGGACTAGCGGGCTGGATACGCAGTATTTT. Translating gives CASSGTSGLDTQYF.

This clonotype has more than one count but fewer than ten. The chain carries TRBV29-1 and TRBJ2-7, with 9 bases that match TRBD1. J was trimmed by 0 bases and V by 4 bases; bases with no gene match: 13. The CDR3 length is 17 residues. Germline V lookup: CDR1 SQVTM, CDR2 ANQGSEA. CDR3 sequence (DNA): TGCAGCGTTGTATGGGACAGGGACCCCGGACCCTCCTACGAGCAGTACTTC. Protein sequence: CSVVWDRDPGPSYEQYF.

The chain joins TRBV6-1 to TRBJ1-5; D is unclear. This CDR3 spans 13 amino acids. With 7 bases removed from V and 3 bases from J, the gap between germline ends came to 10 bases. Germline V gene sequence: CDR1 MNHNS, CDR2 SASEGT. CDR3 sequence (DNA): TGTGCCAGCAACCAGGCTTTCAATCAGCCCCAGCATTTT. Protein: CASNQAFNQPQHF.

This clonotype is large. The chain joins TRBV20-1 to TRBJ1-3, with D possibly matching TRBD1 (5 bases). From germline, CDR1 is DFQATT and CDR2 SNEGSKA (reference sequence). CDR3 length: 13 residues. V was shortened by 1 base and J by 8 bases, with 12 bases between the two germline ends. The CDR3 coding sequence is TGCAGTGCTAGAGGGCGCAGGGCGTACACCATATATTTT. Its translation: CSARGRRAYTIYF.

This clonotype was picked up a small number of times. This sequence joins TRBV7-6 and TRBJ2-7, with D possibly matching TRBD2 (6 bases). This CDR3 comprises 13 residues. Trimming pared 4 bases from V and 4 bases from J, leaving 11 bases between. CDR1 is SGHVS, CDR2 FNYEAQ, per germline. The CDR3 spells CASSSRDFYEQYF. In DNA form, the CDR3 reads TGTGCCAGCAGCTCCCGGGACTTTTACGAGCAGTACTTC.

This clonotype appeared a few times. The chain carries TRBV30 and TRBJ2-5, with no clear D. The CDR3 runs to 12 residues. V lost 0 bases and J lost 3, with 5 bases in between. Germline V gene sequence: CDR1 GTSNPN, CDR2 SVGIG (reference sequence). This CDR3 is CAWSVREETQYF. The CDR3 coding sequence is TGTGCCTGGAGTGTACGGGAAGAGACCCAGTACTTC.

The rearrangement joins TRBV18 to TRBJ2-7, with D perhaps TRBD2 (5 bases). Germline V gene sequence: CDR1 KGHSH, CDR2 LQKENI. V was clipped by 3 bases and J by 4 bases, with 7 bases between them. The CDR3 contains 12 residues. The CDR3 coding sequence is TGTGCCAGCTCACCGAGGGAGTACGAGCAGTACTTC. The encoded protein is CASSPREYEQYF.

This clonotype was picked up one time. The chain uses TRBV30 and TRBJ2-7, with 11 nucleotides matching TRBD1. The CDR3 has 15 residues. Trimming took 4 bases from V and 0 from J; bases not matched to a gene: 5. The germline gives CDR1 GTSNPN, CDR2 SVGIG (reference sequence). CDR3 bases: TGTGCCTGGACCTACGGGACAGGGGGCTCCTACGAGCAGTACTTC. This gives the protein CAWTYGTGGSYEQYF.

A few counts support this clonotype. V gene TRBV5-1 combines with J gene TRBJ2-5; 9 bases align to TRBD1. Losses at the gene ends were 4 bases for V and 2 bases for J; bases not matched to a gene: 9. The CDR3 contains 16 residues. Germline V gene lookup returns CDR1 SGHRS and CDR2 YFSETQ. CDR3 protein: CASSLYRGLGQETQYF. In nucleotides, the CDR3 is TGCGCCAGCAGCCTTTACAGGGGGCTAGGTCAAGAGACCCAGTACTTC. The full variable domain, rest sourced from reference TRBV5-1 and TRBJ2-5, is KAGVTQTPRYLIKTRGQQVTLSCSPISGHRSVSWYQQTPGQGLQFLFEYFSETQRNKGNFPGRFSGRQFSNSRSEMNVSTLELGDSALYLCASSLYRGLGQETQYFGPGTRLLVL.

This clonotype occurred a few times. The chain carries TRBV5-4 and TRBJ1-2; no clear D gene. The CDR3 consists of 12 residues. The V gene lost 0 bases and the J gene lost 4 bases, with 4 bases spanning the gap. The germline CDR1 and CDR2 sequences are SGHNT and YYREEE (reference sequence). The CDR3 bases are TGTGCCAGCAGCTTGGACGTCTATGGCTACACCTTC. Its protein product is CASSLDVYGYTF.

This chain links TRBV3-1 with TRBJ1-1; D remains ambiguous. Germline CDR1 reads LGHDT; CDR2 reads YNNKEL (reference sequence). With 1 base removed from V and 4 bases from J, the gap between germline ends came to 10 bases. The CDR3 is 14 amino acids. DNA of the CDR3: TGTGCCAGCAGCCAAGTTCCCGGCCGCACTGAAGCTTTCTTT. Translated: CASSQVPGRTEAFF. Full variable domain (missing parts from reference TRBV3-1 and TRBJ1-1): DTAVSQTPKYLVTQMGNDKSIKCEQNLGHDTMYWYKQDSKKFLKIMFSYNNKELIINETVPNRFSPKSPDKAHLNLHINSLELGDSAVYFCASSQVPGRTEAFFGQGTRLTVV.

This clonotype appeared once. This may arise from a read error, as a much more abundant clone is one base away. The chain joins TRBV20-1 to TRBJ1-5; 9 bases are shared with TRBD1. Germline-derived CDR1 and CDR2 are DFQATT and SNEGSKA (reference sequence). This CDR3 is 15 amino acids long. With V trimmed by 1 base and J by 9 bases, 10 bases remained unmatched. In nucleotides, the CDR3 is TGCAGTGCTAGAGCCCCGGGACAGGGATACCGGCCCCAGCATTTT. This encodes CSARAPGQGYRPQHF.

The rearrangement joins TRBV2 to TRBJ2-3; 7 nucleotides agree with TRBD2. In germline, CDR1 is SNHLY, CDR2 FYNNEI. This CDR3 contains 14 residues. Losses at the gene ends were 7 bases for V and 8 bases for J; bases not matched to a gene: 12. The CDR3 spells CASNPLAVGSTQYF. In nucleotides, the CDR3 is TGTGCCAGCAACCCTCTAGCGGTGGGGAGTACGCAGTATTTT.

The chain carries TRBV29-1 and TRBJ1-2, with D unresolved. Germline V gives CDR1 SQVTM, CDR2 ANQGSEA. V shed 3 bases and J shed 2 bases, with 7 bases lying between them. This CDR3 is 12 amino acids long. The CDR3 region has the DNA TGCAGCGTTGAGTGGCTCAACTATGGCTACACCTTC. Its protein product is CSVEWLNYGYTF.

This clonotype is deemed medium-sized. The CDR3 coding sequence is TGTGCCAGCAGCCGGGACAGGGACAATCAGCCCCAGCATTTT. Translating it yields CASSRDRDNQPQHF. The chain recombines TRBV2 with TRBJ1-5, with 9 bases fitting TRBD1. This CDR3 spans 14 amino acids. V gave up 6 bases and J gave up 3 bases; unmatched junction bases: 3. Germline V lookup: CDR1 SNHLY, CDR2 FYNNEI.

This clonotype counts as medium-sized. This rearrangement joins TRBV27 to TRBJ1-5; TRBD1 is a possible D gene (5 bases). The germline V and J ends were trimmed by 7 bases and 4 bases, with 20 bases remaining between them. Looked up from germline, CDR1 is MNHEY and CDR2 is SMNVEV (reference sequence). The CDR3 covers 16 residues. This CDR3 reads CASTQRERQGNQPQHF. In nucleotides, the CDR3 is TGTGCCAGCACCCAAAGGGAACGGCAGGGTAATCAGCCCCAGCATTTT.

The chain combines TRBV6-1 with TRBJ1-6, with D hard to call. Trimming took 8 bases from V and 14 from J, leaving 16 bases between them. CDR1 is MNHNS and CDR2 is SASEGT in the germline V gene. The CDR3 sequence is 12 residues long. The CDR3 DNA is TGTGCCAGCGGGCAATTGGACTCAACCCTCCACTTT. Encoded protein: CASGQLDSTLHF.

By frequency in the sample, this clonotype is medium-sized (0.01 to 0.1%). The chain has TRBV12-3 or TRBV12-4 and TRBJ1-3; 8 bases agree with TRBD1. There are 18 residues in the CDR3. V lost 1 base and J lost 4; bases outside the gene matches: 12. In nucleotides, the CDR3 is TGTGCCAGCAGTTTAGTCCCCCTCAGCAGGGGGCTGGGAAACACCATATATTTT. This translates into CASSLVPLSRGLGNTIYF.

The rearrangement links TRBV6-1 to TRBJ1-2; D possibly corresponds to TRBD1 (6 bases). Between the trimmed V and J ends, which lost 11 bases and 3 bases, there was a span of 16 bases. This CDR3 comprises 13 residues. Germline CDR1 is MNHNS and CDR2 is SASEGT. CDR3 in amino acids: CACNRRGYYGYTF. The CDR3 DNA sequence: TGTGCCTGCAATCGAAGGGGGTACTATGGCTACACCTTC.

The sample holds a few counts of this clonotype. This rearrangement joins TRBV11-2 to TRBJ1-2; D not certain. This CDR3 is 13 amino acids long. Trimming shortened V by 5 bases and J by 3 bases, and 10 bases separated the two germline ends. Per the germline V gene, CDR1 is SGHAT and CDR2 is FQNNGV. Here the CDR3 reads CASSQTRYYGYTF. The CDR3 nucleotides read TGTGCCAGCAGCCAGACCAGATACTATGGCTACACCTTC.

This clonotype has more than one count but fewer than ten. CDR3 sequence (DNA): TGCAGTGCTAGTCGTGATGGGACCACAGATACGCAGTATTTT. Translating gives CSASRDGTTDTQYF. This chain joins TRBV20-1 and TRBJ2-3; D is tentatively TRBD1 or TRBD2 (5 bases each). Trimming removed 3 bases at V and 2 bases at J, with 12 bases between. Per the germline V gene, CDR1 is DFQATT and CDR2 is SNEGSKA (reference sequence). There are 14 residues in the CDR3.

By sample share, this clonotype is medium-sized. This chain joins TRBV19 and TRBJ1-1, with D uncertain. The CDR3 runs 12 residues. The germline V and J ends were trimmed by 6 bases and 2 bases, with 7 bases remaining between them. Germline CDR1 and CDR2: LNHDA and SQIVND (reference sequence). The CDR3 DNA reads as TGTGCCAGTAGGTATGCAAACACTGAAGCTTTCTTT. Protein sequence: CASRYANTEAFF.

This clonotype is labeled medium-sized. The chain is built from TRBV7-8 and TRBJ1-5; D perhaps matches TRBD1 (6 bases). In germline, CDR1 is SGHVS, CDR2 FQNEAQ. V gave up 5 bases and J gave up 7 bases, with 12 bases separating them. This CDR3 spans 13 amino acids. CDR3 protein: CASSQWGGQPQHF. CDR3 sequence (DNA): TGTGCCAGCAGCCAATGGGGGGGCCAGCCCCAGCATTTT. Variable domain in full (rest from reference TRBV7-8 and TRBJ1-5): GAGVSQSPRYKVAKRGQDVALRCDPISGHVSLFWYQQALGQGPEFLTYFQNEAQLDKSGLPSDRFFAERPEGSVSTLKIQRTQQEDSAVYLCASSQWGGQPQHFGDGTRLSIL.

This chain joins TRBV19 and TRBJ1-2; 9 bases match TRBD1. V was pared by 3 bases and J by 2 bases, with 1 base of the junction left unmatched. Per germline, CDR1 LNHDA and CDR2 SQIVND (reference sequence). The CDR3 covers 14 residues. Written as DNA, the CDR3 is TGTGCCAGTAGTATCGGACAGGGGAACTATGGCTACACCTTC. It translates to CASSIGQGNYGYTF.

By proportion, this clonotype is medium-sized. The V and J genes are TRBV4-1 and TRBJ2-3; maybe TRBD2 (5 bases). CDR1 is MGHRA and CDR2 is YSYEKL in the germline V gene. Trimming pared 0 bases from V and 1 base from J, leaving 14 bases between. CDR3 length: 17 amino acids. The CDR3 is CASSQDYGEHRTDTQYF. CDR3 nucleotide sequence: TGCGCCAGCAGCCAAGATTACGGGGAGCACCGCACAGATACGCAGTATTTT.